The clone carrying this T cell receptor (beta chain) was seen a few times. What it binds is unknown. Deletions cut 4 bases from V and 1 base from J, with 11 bases between. The CDR3 has 14 amino acids. Per the germline V gene, CDR1 is SGHRS and CDR2 is YFSETQ. This sample was included in a study of PD-1 blockade in classical Hodgkin lymphoma. Time point defined: newly diagnosed, previously untreated cHL patient sample. From thawed PBMCs, CD4+ T cells were purified using magnetic negative selection. PBMCs from untreated, newly diagnosed classical Hodgkin lymphoma were comparison samples. Only in-frame clones appear in the TCRdb table, and some are missing; sequencing was by immunoSEQ multiplex PCR. The sample has 25,000 to 35,000 clones; roughly nine tenths are singletons. Study-level results: No one has yet defined what causes the repertoire differences, which may be disease activity or prior therapy. Newly diagnosed patients were reported to start with lower TCR diversity than healthy donors.

This receptor was taken from a human donor with classical Hodgkin lymphoma. The chain combines TRBV5-1 with TRBJ1-1; tentative D call: TRBD1 (6 bases). Sequenced: CD4+ T cells from blood. Here the CDR3 reads CASSQGQPNTEAFF. In nucleotides, the CDR3 is TGCGCCAGCAGCCAGGGGCAGCCGAACACTGAAGCTTTCTTT.